Given below is one T cell receptor (beta chain) in context. The V end lost 1 base, the J end lost 0 bases, and 15 bases lay between the germline ends. The CDR3 has 18 amino acids. Germline assignment: CDR1 MGHRA and CDR2 YSYEKL. The source of the sample is a study of technical replicates of blood from a few donors. Assay: immunoSEQ multiplex PCR; the TCRdb copy retains only in-frame clones and omits some. This table has fewer than 85,000 clones, 95% to 97% appearing once. The sequencing input was T cells isolated from PBMCs. The clonotype originates from a human donor in good health. The gene calls are TRBV4-1 and TRBJ2-2, with D possibly matching TRBD2 (5 bases). Here the CDR3 DNA reads TGCGCCAGCAGCCAAGTGATAGCGATAACCCCGAACACCGGGGAGCTGTTTTTT. Translated: CASSQVIAITPNTGELFF.